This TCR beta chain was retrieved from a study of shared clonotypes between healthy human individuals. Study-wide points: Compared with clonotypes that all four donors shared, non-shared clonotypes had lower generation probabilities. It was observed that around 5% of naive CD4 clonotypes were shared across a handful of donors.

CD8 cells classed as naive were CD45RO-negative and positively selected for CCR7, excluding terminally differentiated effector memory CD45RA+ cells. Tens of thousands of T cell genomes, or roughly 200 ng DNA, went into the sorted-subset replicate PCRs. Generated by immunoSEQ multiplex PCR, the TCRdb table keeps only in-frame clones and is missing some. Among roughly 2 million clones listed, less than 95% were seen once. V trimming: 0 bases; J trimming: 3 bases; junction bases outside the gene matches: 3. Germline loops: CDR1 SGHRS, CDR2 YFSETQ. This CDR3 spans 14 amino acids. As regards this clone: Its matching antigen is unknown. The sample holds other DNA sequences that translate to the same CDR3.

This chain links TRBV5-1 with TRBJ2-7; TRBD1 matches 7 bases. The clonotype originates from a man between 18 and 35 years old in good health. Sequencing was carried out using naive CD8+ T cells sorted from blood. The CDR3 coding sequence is TGCGCCAGCAGCTTGGGACAGGGTATCTACGAGCAGTACTTC. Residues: CASSLGQGIYEQYF.